This T cell receptor (beta chain) comes out of a study of OX40 agonist ivuxolimab in advanced cancers. Here immunoSEQ multiplex PCR was the method, and the copy in TCRdb shows in-frame clones only, minus some. This sample has approximately 62,000 clones; around 92% occur once, and the top ten carry around 15%. The material was CD4+ or CD8+ T cells sorted from blood, obtained in a trial of the OX40 agonist ivuxolimab. The source of this sequence is an adult with an advanced solid tumor such as melanoma, head and neck, liver or kidney cancer.

CDR3 nucleotide sequence: TGTGCCAGCAGCCCCCAACCGAGCGGGGGGGCCTACGAGCAGTACTTC. Encoded protein: CASSPQPSGGAYEQYF. The chain links TRBV11-2 to TRBJ2-7, with TRBD2 identical over 10 bases. The CDR3 consists of 16 residues. V shed 5 bases, J shed 2 bases, and the junction held 9 bases outside the gene matches. The germline CDR1 and CDR2 sequences are SGHAT and FQNNGV. Full variable domain (remainder filled in from reference TRBV11-2 and TRBJ2-7): EAGVAQSPRYKIIEKRQSVAFWCNPISGHATLYWYQQILGQGPKLLIQFQNNGVVDDSQLPKDRFSAERLKGVDSTLKIQPAKLEDSAVYLCASSPQPSGGAYEQYFGPGTRLTVT.